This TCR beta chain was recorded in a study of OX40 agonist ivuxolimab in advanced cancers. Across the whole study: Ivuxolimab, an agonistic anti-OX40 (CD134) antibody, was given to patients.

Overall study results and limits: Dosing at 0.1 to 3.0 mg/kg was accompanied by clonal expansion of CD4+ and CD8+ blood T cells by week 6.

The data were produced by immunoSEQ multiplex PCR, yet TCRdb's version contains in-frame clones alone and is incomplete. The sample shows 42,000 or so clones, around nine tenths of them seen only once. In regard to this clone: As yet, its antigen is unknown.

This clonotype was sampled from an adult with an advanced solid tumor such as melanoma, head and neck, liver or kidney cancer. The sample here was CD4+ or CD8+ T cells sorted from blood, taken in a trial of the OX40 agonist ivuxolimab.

CDR3 in amino acids: CASSTKPSWSGNEQFF. The CDR3 coding sequence is TGTGCCAGCAGCACGAAACCGTCTTGGTCCGGTAATGAGCAGTTCTTC. This chain joins TRBV13 and TRBJ2-1; D is ambiguous. This CDR3 is 16 amino acids long. CDR1 is PRHDT, CDR2 FYEKMQ, per germline (reference sequence). Trimming took off 5 bases at V and 7 bases at J, with 21 bases between the two ends.